This entry lists 24 T cell receptor beta chains sequenced from one sample in a study of CXCR3-negative and CXCR3-positive naive CD8 T cells. In preparing the TRB cDNA libraries, 5' RACE with UMI labels was used. TCRdb derives one entry per CDR3 protein from the 5' RACE reads, leaving out DNA. Its table lists 40,000 to 55,000 distinct CDR3 sequences. The sample comprised naive CXCR3- CD8+ T cells from blood. The sample's subset: CD45RO-CCR7+CD27+CD95- naive CD8+ T cells lacking CXCR3 (TNR3-). The receptors were gathered from a human donor in good health. Some clones in this sample may be carry-over from other donors' samples.

V usage is TRBV7-3 and J usage is TRBJ2-2. Per the germline V gene, CDR1 is SGHTA and CDR2 is FQGTGA. CDR3 length: 16 amino acids. CDR3 residues: CASSLYGGANTGELFF. Variable domain in full (rest from reference TRBV7-3 and TRBJ2-2): GAGVSQTPSNKVTEKGKYVELRCDPISGHTALYWYRQSLGQGPEFLIYFQGTGAADDSGLPNDRFFAVRPEGSVSTLKIQRTERGDSAVYLCASSLYGGANTGELFFGEGSRLTVL.

V gene TRBV28 combines with J gene TRBJ2-3; without DNA, the TCRdb call of TRBD2 cannot be checked. The germline V gene has CDR1 MDHEN and CDR2 SYDVKM. The CDR3 totals 17 residues. This CDR3 is CASSLGDSGGTSDTQYF.

The gene calls are TRBV4-1 and TRBJ1-5; without DNA, the TCRdb call of TRBD1 cannot be checked. Germline values: CDR1 MGHRA, CDR2 YSYEKL. This CDR3 is built from 13 residues. CDR3 residues: CASSGGFNQPQHF.

This chain joins TRBV19 and TRBJ1-6; TCRdb calls TRBD1, which cannot be checked without DNA. The CDR3 totals 13 residues. Germline V lookup: CDR1 LNHDA, CDR2 SQIVND (reference sequence). The CDR3: CASGQGALSPLHF.

The V call is TRBV4-3, the J call TRBJ2-4; as DNA is missing, the TRBD1 call by TCRdb cannot be tested. The CDR3 runs to 14 residues. Germline CDR1 and CDR2: LGHNA and YSLEER. CDR3 sequence reads: CASSQGEGDGIQYF.

The rearrangement uses TRBV27 and TRBJ1-5. Germline V gene data show CDR1 as MNHEY and CDR2 as SMNVEV (reference sequence). This CDR3 is 14 amino acids long. CDR3 residues: CASSSRLGNQPQHF.

The chain combines TRBV27 with TRBJ1-2; TCRdb's D gene call, TRBD1, goes unchecked for lack of DNA. CDR3 length: 13 residues. Germline CDR1 and CDR2: MNHEY and SMNVEV (reference sequence). The CDR3 sequence: CASSFTGDYGYTF.

This chain joins TRBV20-1 and TRBJ2-7; TCRdb calls TRBD1, which cannot be checked without DNA. This CDR3 region has 13 residues. CDR1 DFQATT and CDR2 SNEGSKA come from the germline V gene (reference sequence). The CDR3 here is CSAEPGQTYEQYF.

The chain couples TRBV6-2 or TRBV6-3 to TRBJ2-1; the D call of TRBD2 rests on TCRdb alone, since no DNA is present to check it. In germline, CDR1 is MNHEY, CDR2 SVGEGT. This CDR3 region has 12 residues. CDR3 amino acids: CASSYGTSSEFF.

J is TRBJ2-1 and V is TRBV12-3 or TRBV12-4; the TRBD1 assignment by TCRdb is unverifiable without DNA. The CDR3 loop spans 16 amino acids. The chain's CDR3 is CASSLWGYSYYNEQFF.

J is TRBJ1-1 and V is TRBV6-5; checking the TCRdb D call of TRBD1 is not possible without DNA. From germline, CDR1 is MNHEY and CDR2 SVGAGI. CDR3 length equals 15 residues. This CDR3 reads CASSYSPYRGTEAFF.

The chain uses TRBV20-1 and TRBJ2-1; the TCRdb D gene call, TRBD2, has no DNA to confirm it. The germline V gene has CDR1 DFQATT and CDR2 SNEGSKA (reference sequence). The CDR3 loop spans 17 amino acids. The CDR3 here is CSARDEGSGLAGTPQFF.

This sequence joins TRBV7-9 and TRBJ2-7; TCRdb lists TRBD2, though no DNA is available to test this call. This CDR3 spans 15 amino acids. Germline lookup yields CDR1 SEHNR and CDR2 FQNEAQ (reference sequence). CDR3 loop: CASSGTSGGTYEQYF.

The chain couples TRBV29-1 to TRBJ1-1; TCRdb returns TRBD1, unconfirmable since there is no DNA. Looked up from germline, CDR1 is SQVTM and CDR2 is ANQGSEA. The CDR3 extends over 13 amino acids. The CDR3: CSGVIRDSTEAFF.

The chain joins TRBV14 to TRBJ1-1; TCRdb proposes TRBD1, but this gene call is untestable without DNA. The length of the CDR3 is 15 residues. Germline V CDR1 and CDR2: SGHDN, FVKESK. This CDR3 reads CASSQPGQIPTEAFF.

J is TRBJ2-2 and V is TRBV5-1. Germline values: CDR1 SGHRS, CDR2 YFSETQ. The CDR3 length is 17 residues. CDR3 protein: CASSLSSILQNTGELFF.

The V and J genes are TRBV5-1 and TRBJ2-5. The CDR3 extends over 13 amino acids. Germline V CDR1 and CDR2: SGHRS, YFSETQ. The CDR3 here is CASSLGGQETQYF.

The chain combines TRBV7-6 with TRBJ2-7; TCRdb picks TRBD1, but there is no DNA to check that call. Per germline, CDR1 SGHVS and CDR2 FNYEAQ. CDR3 length equals 16 residues. The CDR3 loop is CASSPLLGQGVHEQYF.

This rearrangement joins TRBV2 to TRBJ2-7; TCRdb reports TRBD1, a call that lacks DNA to check it against. The CDR3 has 16 amino acids. Germline loops: CDR1 SNHLY, CDR2 FYNNEI. CDR3 region: CASSVSFGDRTYEQYF.

This chain links TRBV25-1 with TRBJ2-1; TCRdb proposes TRBD1, but this gene call is untestable without DNA. The V gene's germline CDR1 is MGHDK and CDR2 SYGVNS. The CDR3 has 14 residues. CDR3 region: CASSSWGGHNEPFF.

J is TRBJ2-3 and V is TRBV2; lacking DNA, the TRBD1 call made by TCRdb goes unchecked. CDR1 is SNHLY, CDR2 FYNNEI, per germline. The CDR3 consists of 12 residues. CDR3 protein: CASTPTTDTQYF.

The chain combines TRBV6-1 with TRBJ2-1; no DNA is available, so the TRBD2 call from TCRdb remains unchecked. CDR3 length equals 14 residues. CDR1 MNHNS and CDR2 SASEGT come from the germline V gene. CDR3 amino acids: CASTKRLAVNEQFF.

The rearrangement uses TRBV4-1 and TRBJ1-1. The CDR3 contains 15 residues. CDR1 and CDR2 (germline): MGHRA, YSYEKL. CDR3 protein: CASSQNAAPNTEAFF.

V is TRBV20-1 and J is TRBJ1-2; TCRdb designates TRBD1, a call that cannot be tested without DNA. Germline CDR1 DFQATT, CDR2 SNEGSKA (reference sequence). This CDR3 region has 13 residues. This CDR3 reads CSASRGINYGYTF.